A selection of T cell receptor beta chains follows, all from one sample in a study of shared clonotypes between healthy human individuals. Repertoires were generated with immunoSEQ multiplex PCR, while TCRdb's copy carries only in-frame clones and drops some. Of 660,000 or so clones listed, about 95% are singletons. Material: naive CD8+ T cells sorted from blood. The origin of the receptors is a young woman in good health. The CDR3 runs from the conserved cysteine through the conserved F or W. D genes are given only for firm matches. Size values are once, few and many counts, or a class for expanded clones, and some rows have none.

size	V	J	D	DNA	CDR3
NA	TRBV7-6	TRBJ2-7	NA	TGTGCCAGCAGCTTAGGGGGTCATGGGTACGAGCAGTACTTC	CASSLGGHGYEQYF
NA	TRBV9	TRBJ2-7	NA	TGTGCCAGCAGCCATGACAGAATATCGGGCGGGCGCGAGCAGTACTTC	CASSHDRISGGREQYF
NA	TRBV6-5	TRBJ2-2	NA	TGTGCCAGCACTGGTTCGAACACCGGGGAGCTGTTTTTT	CASTGSNTGELFF
NA	TRBV28	TRBJ2-3	NA	TGTGCCAGCAGTTTAGACGGGGGAGAGGGCCTCACAGATACGCAGTATTTT	CASSLDGGEGLTDTQYF
NA	TRBV7-6	TRBJ2-7	TRBD2	TGTGCCAGCAGCTTAGGGTTCAGCGGGACCCTGGGGGTCGCCTACGAGCAGTACTTC	CASSLGFSGTLGVAYEQYF
NA	TRBV19	TRBJ2-5	TRBD2	TGTGCCAGTAGCGCGGGACTAGCGGATCAAGAGACCCAGTACTTC	CASSAGLADQETQYF
NA	TRBV27	TRBJ2-7	NA	TGTGCCAGCGGTTCGGCCAGGGGTTCCGAGCAGTACTTC	CASGSARGSEQYF
once	TRBV27	TRBJ1-1	NA	TGTGCCAGCAGTTCAGGGGCACGTACTGAAGCTTTCTTT	CASSSGARTEAFF
once	TRBV30	TRBJ2-3	TRBD2	TGTGCCCATCAGCGGGACACAGATACGCAGTATTTT	CAHQRDTDTQYF
few	TRBV7-9	TRBJ1-3	NA	TGTGCCAGCAGGGTCTCTGGAAACACCATATATTTT	CASRVSGNTIYF
NA	TRBV27	TRBJ2-1	TRBD1	TGTGCCAGCAGTGCCACCGGGACAGGGGCGTACAATGAGCAGTTCTTC	CASSATGTGAYNEQFF
NA	TRBV7-9	TRBJ2-3	NA	TGTGCCAGCATCCCCGGGGGTCAGCGGATCTCTAGCACAGATACGCAGTATTTT	CASIPGGQRISSTDTQYF
NA	TRBV19	TRBJ1-1	NA	TGTGCCAGTAGGCATCAGGGTTTCTTGAACACTGAAGCTTTCTTT	CASRHQGFLNTEAFF
NA	TRBV7-9	TRBJ2-1	TRBD2	TGTGCCAGCAGCTTAGTCCCAGCGGGAGACAATGAGCAGTTCTTC	CASSLVPAGDNEQFF
NA	TRBV7-8	TRBJ2-2	NA	TGTGCCAGCAGCGGGGTAGTGGGGGGACCGACCGGGGAGCTGTTTTTT	CASSGVVGGPTGELFF
NA	TRBV6-1	TRBJ1-4	NA	TGTGCCAGCAGTGAAGTACAGATACCAACTAATGAAAAACTGTTTTTT	CASSEVQIPTNEKLFF
NA	TRBV29-1	TRBJ1-2	NA	TGCAGCGTTGAAGATTCGGGGGGGGCTAACTATGGCTACACCTTC	CSVEDSGGANYGYTF
NA	TRBV19	TRBJ2-7	NA	TGTGCCAGTAGCGCCGCGGAGGGAGGCTACGAGCAGTACTTC	CASSAAEGGYEQYF
NA	TRBV7-9	TRBJ2-2	TRBD2	TGTGCCAGCAGCCTGGGACTAGCGAACACCGGGGAGCTGTTTTTT	CASSLGLANTGELFF
NA	TRBV7-9	TRBJ2-5	NA	TGTGCCAGCAGCTCAACCACGGGGCAGGGGTGGGAGACCCAGTACTTC	CASSSTTGQGWETQYF
once	TRBV7-6	TRBJ2-2	TRBD2	TGTGCCAGCAGCTTAGCCCCGGGAGGGCTAAGCGGGGAGCTGTTTTTT	CASSLAPGGLSGELFF
NA	TRBV15	TRBJ2-5	TRBD2	TGTGCCACCAGCAGAGATAGGCTAGCGGGGGCCGTGGAGACCCAGTACTTC	CATSRDRLAGAVETQYF
NA	TRBV6-1	TRBJ2-7	TRBD2	TGTGCCAGCAGTGAAAAGGGGGGTTTTACTAGCGGTATCTCCTACGAGCAGTACTTC	CASSEKGGFTSGISYEQYF
NA	TRBV2	TRBJ2-7	NA	TGTGCCAGCAGAGGACGTGATCCCTCCTACGAGCAGTACTTC	CASRGRDPSYEQYF
NA	TRBV2	TRBJ1-3	NA	TGTGCCAGCAGGACCGGGGTAAGCTCTGGAAACACCATATATTTT	CASRTGVSSGNTIYF
once	TRBV9	TRBJ2-2	NA	TGTGCCAGCAGCGCAGACCCCGGGGAGCTGTTTTTT	CASSADPGELFF
NA	TRBV5-4	TRBJ2-1	NA	TGTGCCATGATGAGAAGCTCCTACAATGAGCAGTTCTTC	CAMMRSSYNEQFF
NA	TRBV19	TRBJ2-1	TRBD2	TGTGCCAGTAGTACCGGGGGGAATAAGCAGTTCTTC	CASSTGGNKQFF
NA	TRBV20-1	TRBJ2-7	NA	TGCAGTGCTAGACTTTACGAGCAGTACTTC	CSARLYEQYF
NA	TRBV6-5	TRBJ2-3	TRBD1	TGTGCCAGCAGTTACTCGTGGCAGGGGGCATCAGATACGCAGTATTTT	CASSYSWQGASDTQYF
NA	TRBV28	TRBJ2-7	TRBD1	TGTGCCAGCAGTCCCTACCCACCGACAGGGCCGAGCTCCTACGAGCAGTACTTC	CASSPYPPTGPSSYEQYF
NA	TRBV6-5	TRBJ1-4	NA	TGTGCCAGCAGTTACGGCCAGGGTGCGGAAAAACTGTTTTTT	CASSYGQGAEKLFF
NA	TRBV28	TRBJ2-5	NA	TGTGCCAGCAGTTTAGCTACAGGGAGGTCTAGCCGGGCGACCCAGTACTTC	CASSLATGRSSRATQYF
NA	TRBV27	TRBJ2-3	NA	TGTGCCAGCAGTCTAAACGGAGAGCACCGCACAGATACGCAGTATTTT	CASSLNGEHRTDTQYF
NA	TRBV29-1	TRBJ2-7	TRBD2	TGCAGCGCCTGTACCACTAGCGGCCTATACGAGCAGTACTTC	CSACTTSGLYEQYF